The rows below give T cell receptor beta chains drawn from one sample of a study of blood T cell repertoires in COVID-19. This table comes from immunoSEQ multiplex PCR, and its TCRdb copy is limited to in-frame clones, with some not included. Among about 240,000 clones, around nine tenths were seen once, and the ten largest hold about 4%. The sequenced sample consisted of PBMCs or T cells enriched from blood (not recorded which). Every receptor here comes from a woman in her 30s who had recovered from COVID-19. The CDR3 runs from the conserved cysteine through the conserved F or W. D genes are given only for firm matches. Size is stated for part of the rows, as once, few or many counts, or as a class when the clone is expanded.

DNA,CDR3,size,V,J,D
TGTGCCAGCAGTCCCCCAGGACTAGCGGGAGTGGGACTAGCCAAAAACATTCAGTACTTC,CASSPPGLAGVGLAKNIQYF,once,TRBV28,TRBJ2-4,TRBD2
TGTGCCAGCAGCGTCGCCGCGGGAGTTGGCTACGAGCAGTACTTC,CASSVAAGVGYEQYF,-,TRBV9,TRBJ2-7,TRBD2
TGTGCCAGCAAAGTCCCCAGGGCGGACGGGGGGCTTCATTTT,CASKVPRADGGLHF,-,TRBV28,TRBJ1-5,-
TGTGCCAGCAGCGAATCGCCCCGGGATCTTTATGAAAAACTGTTTTTT,CASSESPRDLYEKLFF,-,TRBV2,TRBJ1-4,-
TGTGCCAGCAGCTCGGGACAGTTAACCTACGAGCAGTACTTC,CASSSGQLTYEQYF,-,TRBV7-9,TRBJ2-7,TRBD1
TGTGCCAGCTCTCAGGGCATGGGGAATCAGCCCCAGCATTTT,CASSQGMGNQPQHF,-,TRBV19,TRBJ1-5,-
TGTGCCAGCAGCTTCCTAGCGGGAGCCATTCGGGATGAGCAGTTCTTC,CASSFLAGAIRDEQFF,-,TRBV7-8,TRBJ2-1,TRBD2
TGTGCCACCAGTGACCGGACAGGGGGAAGCCAAGAGACCCAGTACTTC,CATSDRTGGSQETQYF,-,TRBV24-1,TRBJ2-5,TRBD1
TGTGCCAGCGCCGAGGGCAGCGACCTCAATCAGCCCCAGCATTTT,CASAEGSDLNQPQHF,-,TRBV9,TRBJ1-5,-
TGTGCCAGCAGTTCCCCAGACAGGGGGTGGTCAGAGACCCAGTACTTC,CASSSPDRGWSETQYF,-,TRBV6-5,TRBJ2-5,TRBD1
TGTGCCTGGATGCAGAACTCTGGGGCCAACGTCCTGACTTTC,CAWMQNSGANVLTF,-,TRBV30,TRBJ2-6,-
TGTGCCAGTAGTATAGATCGCCATAGGGGTAGCTACAATGAGCAGTTCTTC,CASSIDRHRGSYNEQFF,-,TRBV19,TRBJ2-1,-
TGTGCCAGCAGCCGGGACAGAACTAATGAAAAACTGTTTTTT,CASSRDRTNEKLFF,once,TRBV7-2,TRBJ1-4,TRBD1
TGCGCCAGCAGCCAAGATTATGGCAGGGTCGCGTATGGCTACACCTTC,CASSQDYGRVAYGYTF,once,TRBV4-3,TRBJ1-2,-
TGTGCCAGTAGCATAGGAGGAATGGAAGCTTTCTTT,CASSIGGMEAFF,-,TRBV19,TRBJ1-1,-
TGTGCCAGCAGCCAAGATAGACTACCCCGCACAGATACGCAGTATTTT,CASSQDRLPRTDTQYF,-,TRBV3-1/TRBV3-2,TRBJ2-3,-
TGTGCCAGCTCACCATCCGGACAGAACATATATGGCTACACCTTC,CASSPSGQNIYGYTF,-,TRBV18,TRBJ1-2,-
TGTGCCAGCAGCCAAGATCAAGTTGGGACTAGCGACGGGGAGCTGTTTTTT,CASSQDQVGTSDGELFF,few,TRBV14,TRBJ2-2,TRBD2
TGTGCCAGCGGACCGGGACAGAGAGAGAATGAGCAGTTCTTC,CASGPGQRENEQFF,-,TRBV6-5,TRBJ2-1,TRBD1
TGTGCCAGCAGTCCTCTTAGCGGGAGCGGCTACGAGCAGTACTTC,CASSPLSGSGYEQYF,-,TRBV7-9,TRBJ2-7,TRBD2
TGTGCCAGCAGTACAAGACAGGGACACATTCAGTACTTC,CASSTRQGHIQYF,-,TRBV9,TRBJ2-4,TRBD1
TGTGCCAGCAGCTTGACCGGGAAGAACACTGAAGCTTTCTTT,CASSLTGKNTEAFF,few,TRBV11-3,TRBJ1-1,-
TGTGCCAGCAGCCAGGACGGCGGGGCTGGAAACACCATATATTTT,CASSQDGGAGNTIYF,-,TRBV4-2,TRBJ1-3,-
TGTGCCACCAGCAGATATCTCGGCGGGACCTACAATGAGCAGTTCTTC,CATSRYLGGTYNEQFF,-,TRBV15,TRBJ2-1,-
TGTGCCAGCAGCTTCCGGCAGGGGGATGGCTACACCTTC,CASSFRQGDGYTF,-,TRBV7-2,TRBJ1-2,TRBD1
TGTGCCAGCAGTGAACCCAGGGGTTTCCAAGAGACCCAGTACTTC,CASSEPRGFQETQYF,once,TRBV6-4,TRBJ2-5,-
TGCGCCAGCAGCTTGGCCTTCCAAGGGACTAGCGGGAGGGCGGAGTACAATGAGCAGTTCTTC,CASSLAFQGTSGRAEYNEQFF,-,TRBV5-1,TRBJ2-1,TRBD2
TGTGCCAGCCGCGGCCCTGTACTGTTTGGGGCCAACGTCCTGACTTTC,CASRGPVLFGANVLTF,once,TRBV28,TRBJ2-6,-
TGTGCCAGCAGCCGTAGCTCCTATAATTCACCCCTCCACTTT,CASSRSSYNSPLHF,-,TRBV27,TRBJ1-6,-
TGTGCCAGCAGCCTACAACAGGGGGCGCGTCTCAATGAGCAGTTCTTC,CASSLQQGARLNEQFF,once,TRBV7-2,TRBJ2-1,TRBD1
TGTGCCAGCAGCTGGGGGGTGGCGGGAAGAGAGACCCAGTACTTC,CASSWGVAGRETQYF,-,TRBV5-6,TRBJ2-5,-
TGTGCCAGCAGTCCGCGACAGGGGGTCAATCAGCCCCAGCATTTT,CASSPRQGVNQPQHF,-,TRBV28,TRBJ1-5,TRBD1
TGTGCCAGCAGTTTAGGACACAAGTACAATGAGCAGTTCTTC,CASSLGHKYNEQFF,-,TRBV28,TRBJ2-1,-
TGTGCCAGCAGCCAAGATAGAAACTTCAATGAGCAGTTCTTC,CASSQDRNFNEQFF,-,TRBV3-1/TRBV3-2,TRBJ2-1,-
TGTGCCAGCAGCCCCGGACAGGATCGGGAGCTGTTTTTT,CASSPGQDRELFF,-,TRBV11-2,TRBJ2-2,TRBD1
TGTGTATCAGGTTCTAACTATGGCTACACCTTC,CVSGSNYGYTF,-,TRBV11-2,TRBJ1-2,-